The 14 T cell receptor beta chains in this list originate from one sample, sequenced in a study of blood T cell repertoires in COVID-19. Here immunoSEQ multiplex PCR was the method, and the copy in TCRdb shows in-frame clones only, minus some. Of about 160,000 clones listed, 75% to 85% are singletons. The sample was PBMCs or T cells enriched from blood (not recorded which). The receptor source for this set is a woman aged 55-70 years who had recovered from COVID-19.

CDR3 nucleotides: TGTGCCAGCAGCTCCCTACTAGCGGGGGAGACCCAGTACTTC. Encoded protein: CASSSLLAGETQYF. The chain carries TRBV5-4 and TRBJ2-5, with 10 bases identical to TRBD2. J lost 5 bases, V lost 3 bases, and 4 bases had no gene match. Germline loops: CDR1 SGHNT, CDR2 YYREEE (reference sequence). This CDR3 has 14 amino acids.

The chain is built from TRBV29-1 and TRBJ2-1; D not certain. Trimming removed 3 bases at V and 0 bases at J, with 9 bases between. This CDR3 region has 14 residues. CDR1 is SQVTM and CDR2 is ANQGSEA in the germline V gene. CDR3 sequence (DNA): TGCAGCGTTGAGTACGGTAGCTCCTACAATGAGCAGTTCTTC. Residues: CSVEYGSSYNEQFF.

V usage is TRBV4-1 and J usage is TRBJ2-1; 13 bases are shared with TRBD2. CDR3 length: 16 amino acids. CDR1 MGHRA and CDR2 YSYEKL come from the germline V gene. The ends lost 4 bases at V and 4 bases at J; junction bases unmatched: 4. The CDR3 here is CASSLGTSGAYNEQFF. The DNA for the CDR3 is TGCGCCAGCAGCCTTGGGACTAGCGGGGCTTACAATGAGCAGTTCTTC.

This chain joins TRBV7-2 and TRBJ2-3; 11 positions agree with TRBD2. There are 18 residues in the CDR3. Trimming at V came to 4 bases and at J to 4 bases, leaving 13 bases not matched to a gene. Germline CDR1 SGHTA, CDR2 FQGNSA. CDR3 residues: CASSSFAFSGGASDTQYF. The CDR3 bases are TGTGCCAGCAGCTCATTCGCTTTTAGCGGGGGGGCCTCAGATACGCAGTATTTT.

The chain links TRBV2 to TRBJ1-5, with 8 nucleotides matching TRBD1. Germline CDR1 and CDR2: SNHLY and FYNNEI. This CDR3 has 13 amino acids. V lost 8 bases, J lost 7 bases, and 7 bases stayed unmatched. CDR3 loop: CASGQGQRQPQHF. The CDR3 nucleotides are TGTGCCAGCGGACAGGGACAGAGGCAGCCCCAGCATTTT.

This clone appeared a single time. The gene calls are TRBV3-1 (or the pseudogene TRBV3-2) and TRBJ2-5, with TRBD2 matching over 9 bases. Germline loops: CDR1 LGHDT, CDR2 YNNKEL (reference sequence). This CDR3 region has 13 residues. The J segment lost 6 bases and the V segment lost 3 bases, leaving 2 bases of the junction unmatched. CDR3 protein: CASSQGTSQTQYF. CDR3 bases: TGTGCCAGCAGCCAGGGGACTAGCCAGACCCAGTACTTC.

This CDR3 is CASRRGQSSGNTIYF. The CDR3 DNA reads as TGTGCCAGTAGACGGGGACAGAGCTCTGGAAACACCATATATTTT. The genes are TRBV19 and TRBJ1-3; TRBD1 matches 7 bases. The CDR3 loop spans 15 amino acids. Germline-derived CDR1 and CDR2 are LNHDA and SQIVND (reference sequence). J was trimmed by 0 bases and V by 6 bases; bases with no gene match: 5.

The gene calls are TRBV7-9 and TRBJ1-1, with TRBD1 matching over 7 bases. There are 15 residues in the CDR3. Trimming took 5 bases from V and 0 from J; bases not matched to a gene: 6. CDR1 and CDR2 (germline): SEHNR, FQNEAQ (reference sequence). The CDR3 sequence: CASSRYRGLNTEAFF. The CDR3, as DNA: TGTGCCAGCAGCCGATACAGGGGATTGAACACTGAAGCTTTCTTT.

The gene calls are TRBV18 and TRBJ2-3; TRBD2 matches at 9 bases. Germline V CDR1 and CDR2: KGHSH, LQKENI. This CDR3 contains 16 residues. Losses at the gene ends were 4 bases for V and 4 bases for J; bases not matched to a gene: 9. The CDR3 reads CASSRSASGVSDTQYF. CDR3 coding DNA: TGTGCCAGCTCACGATCGGCTAGCGGGGTATCAGATACGCAGTATTTT.

This clone came up once. V gene TRBV7-8 combines with J gene TRBJ1-2; 11 nucleotides match TRBD1. This CDR3 comprises 15 residues. Germline V gene data show CDR1 as SGHVS and CDR2 as FQNEAQ. J was trimmed by 5 bases and V by 2 bases; bases with no gene match: 4. The CDR3, as DNA: TGTGCCAGCAGCTTAAACCGGGACAGGGGGTATGGCTACACCTTC. Translating it yields CASSLNRDRGYGYTF.

This clone was seen only once. V usage is TRBV20-1 and J usage is TRBJ2-7; maybe TRBD1 (6 bases). The CDR3 is 13 amino acids. Trimming cost V 3 bases and J 3 bases, with 12 bases left between them. Germline CDR1 is DFQATT and CDR2 is SNEGSKA (reference sequence). This CDR3 is CSASPQGFYEQYF. The DNA of the CDR3 is TGCAGTGCTAGTCCGCAGGGGTTCTACGAGCAGTACTTC.

The gene calls are TRBV3-1 (or the pseudogene TRBV3-2) and TRBJ1-2, with TRBD1 identical over 7 bases. The V and J ends lost 0 bases and 8 bases, in that order; junction bases with no gene match: 9. Germline V gene sequence: CDR1 LGHDT, CDR2 YNNKEL (reference sequence). CDR3 size: 15 residues. The CDR3 DNA reads TGTGCCAGCAGCCAAGATCGCCAGGGGGTTCAAGGCTACACCTTC. The encoded protein is CASSQDRQGVQGYTF.

This rearrangement joins TRBV2 to TRBJ2-2; D uncertain. Trimming stripped 6 bases from V and 0 bases from J, with 14 bases between. Germline values: CDR1 SNHLY, CDR2 FYNNEI. This CDR3 is built from 16 residues. DNA for the CDR3: TGTGCCAGCAGGCCTCCCCACATCTCGAACACCGGGGAGCTGTTTTTT. The encoded protein is CASRPPHISNTGELFF.

The chain has TRBV5-1 and TRBJ2-7; 8 bases are a match to TRBD1. CDR1 is SGHRS, CDR2 YFSETQ, per germline. The trim removed 3 bases at V and 7 bases at J, leaving 12 bases unmatched. This CDR3 has 15 amino acids. CDR3 residues: CASSSQPTGEGEQYF. The CDR3 DNA reads as TGCGCCAGCAGCTCCCAACCGACAGGGGAAGGGGAGCAGTACTTC.